The clone carrying this T cell receptor beta chain was seen just once. What it binds is not known. The data stem from a study of graft-versus-host responses after intestinal transplantation. Measured with immunoSEQ multiplex PCR; TCRdb has only the in-frame clones, and not every one. The sample contains about 110,000 clones, approximately 93% of which appear only once. The CDR3 contains 11 residues. Trimming left V 4 bases short and J 8 bases short, with 7 bases between. Germline V CDR1 and CDR2: SGHNT, YYREEE (reference sequence). Whole-study findings and limits: Investigators detected GvH clones in recipient marrow, with some emerging earlier in ileum or blood.

V usage is TRBV5-4 and J usage is TRBJ2-1, with unresolved D. This material consisted of unstimulated CD8+ T cells sorted from spleen or lymph node cells, taken before transplant. The sequence derives from a human donor who was the organ donor for an intestinal transplant. In DNA, the CDR3 is TGTGCCAGCAGCACCTCGGATGAGCAGTTCTTC. Protein sequence: CASSTSDEQFF.